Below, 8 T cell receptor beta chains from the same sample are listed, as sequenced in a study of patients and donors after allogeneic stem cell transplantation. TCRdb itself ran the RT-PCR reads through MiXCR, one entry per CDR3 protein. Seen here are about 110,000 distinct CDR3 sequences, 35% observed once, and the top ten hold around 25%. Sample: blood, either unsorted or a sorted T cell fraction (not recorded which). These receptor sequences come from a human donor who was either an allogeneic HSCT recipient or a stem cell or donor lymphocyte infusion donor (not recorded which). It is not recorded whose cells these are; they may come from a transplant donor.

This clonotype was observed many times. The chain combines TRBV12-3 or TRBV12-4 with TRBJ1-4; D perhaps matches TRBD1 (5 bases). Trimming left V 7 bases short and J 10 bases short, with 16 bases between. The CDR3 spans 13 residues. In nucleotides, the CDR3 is TGTGCCAGCACCTTGGGACCGAACGGAAAACTGTTTTTT. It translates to CASTLGPNGKLFF.

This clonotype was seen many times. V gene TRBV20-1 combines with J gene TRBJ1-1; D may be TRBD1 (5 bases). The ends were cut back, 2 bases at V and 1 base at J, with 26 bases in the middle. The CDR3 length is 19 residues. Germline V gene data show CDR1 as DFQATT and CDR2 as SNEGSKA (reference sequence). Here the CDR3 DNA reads TGCAGTGCTAGAACCCTCCAATATCAGGGAGTGTGGGGGAACACTGAAGCTTTCTTT. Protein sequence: CSARTLQYQGVWGNTEAFF.

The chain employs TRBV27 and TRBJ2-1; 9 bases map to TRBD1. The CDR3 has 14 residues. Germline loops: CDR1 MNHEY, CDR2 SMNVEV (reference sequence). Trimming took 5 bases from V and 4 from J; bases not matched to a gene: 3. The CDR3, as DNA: TGTGCCAGCAGTCCGGGACAGGGTTACAATGAGCAGTTCTTC. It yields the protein CASSPGQGYNEQFF.

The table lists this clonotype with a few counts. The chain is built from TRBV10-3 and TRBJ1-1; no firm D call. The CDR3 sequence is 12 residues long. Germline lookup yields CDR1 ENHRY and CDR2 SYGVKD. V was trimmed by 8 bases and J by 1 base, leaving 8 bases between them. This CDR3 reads CAIGSGNTEAFF. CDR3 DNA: TGTGCCATCGGGTCCGGGAACACTGAAGCTTTCTTT.

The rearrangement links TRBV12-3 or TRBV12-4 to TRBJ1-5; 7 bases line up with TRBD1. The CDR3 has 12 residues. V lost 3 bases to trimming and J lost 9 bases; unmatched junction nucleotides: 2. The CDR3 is CASSLRGRPQHF. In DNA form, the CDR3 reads TGTGCCAGCAGTTTGAGGGGGCGGCCCCAGCATTTT.

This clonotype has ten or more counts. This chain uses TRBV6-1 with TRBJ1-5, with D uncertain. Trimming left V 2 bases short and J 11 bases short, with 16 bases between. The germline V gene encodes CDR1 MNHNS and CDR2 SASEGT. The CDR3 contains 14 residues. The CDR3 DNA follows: TGTGCCAGCAGTGAAAATCCCAGCCCCCCGGCCCAGCATTTT. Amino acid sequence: CASSENPSPPAQHF.

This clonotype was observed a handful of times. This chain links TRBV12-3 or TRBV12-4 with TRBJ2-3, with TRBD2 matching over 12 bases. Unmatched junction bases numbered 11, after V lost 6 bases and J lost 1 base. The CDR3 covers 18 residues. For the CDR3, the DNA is TGTGCCAGCAGCCAGGGACTAGCGGGTATACGAGGCACAGATACGCAGTATTTT. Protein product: CASSQGLAGIRGTDTQYF.

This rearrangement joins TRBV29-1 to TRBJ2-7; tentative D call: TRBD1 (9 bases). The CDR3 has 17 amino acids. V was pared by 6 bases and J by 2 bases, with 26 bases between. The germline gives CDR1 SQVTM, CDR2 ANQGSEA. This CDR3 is CSVTGTGWTSLTYEQYF. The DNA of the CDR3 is TGCAGCGTAACCGGGACAGGGTGGACTAGCTTGACCTACGAGCAGTACTTC.